The 4 T cell receptor beta chains below all came from one sample that was sequenced in a study of vaccination effects on CD4 cells after COVID-19. Cells that had been cultured for 10 days were the source of isolated CD4+ T cells. By PCR, the person was confirmed to have had SARS-CoV-2 infection between March and December 2020. Participants got two doses of BNT162b2 or mRNA-1273 vaccine. The protocol was immunoSEQ multiplex PCR, while the TCRdb copy is restricted to in-frame clones and leaves out a portion. The sample yields around 50,000 clones, 74% seen once. Their antigens are not known. The material sequenced was CD4+ T cells from PBMCs cultured without peptide, taken after COVID-19 vaccination. The origin of the receptors is a human donor who had a prior SARS-CoV-2 infection.

The chain joins TRBV27 to TRBJ2-1; the match to TRBD2 covers 7 bases. The V gene's germline CDR1 is MNHEY and CDR2 SMNVEV (reference sequence). J gave up 2 bases and V 5 bases, and 15 bases lay outside the gene matches. This CDR3 contains 18 residues. The CDR3 spells CASSLWDYRGVTYNEQFF. The DNA of the CDR3 is TGTGCCAGCAGTCTATGGGACTACCGGGGGGTCACCTACAATGAGCAGTTCTTC.

The J gene is TRBJ1-1, the V gene TRBV4-1; the D is unclear. The V end was cut by 3 bases, the J end by 0 bases, with 8 bases between. The CDR3 consists of 14 residues. The V gene's germline CDR1 is MGHRA and CDR2 YSYEKL. The CDR3 reads CASSHNLMNTEAFF. CDR3 nucleotides: TGCGCCAGCAGCCACAACCTCATGAACACTGAAGCTTTCTTT.

As DNA, the CDR3 is TGTGCCAGCAGCTTTTTTCACAGCTATGGCTACACCTTC. Encoded protein: CASSFFHSYGYTF. V gene TRBV5-6 combines with J gene TRBJ1-2; D uncertain. The CDR3 length is 13 residues. Per the germline V gene, CDR1 is SGHDT and CDR2 is YYEEEE. Deletions cut 2 bases from V and 4 bases from J, with 9 bases between. The full variable domain, with the rest looked up from reference TRBV5-6 and TRBJ1-2, is DAGVTQSPTHLIKTRGQQVTLRCSPKSGHDTVSWYQQALGQGPQFIFQYYEEEERQRGNFPDRFSGHQFPNYSSELNVNALLLGDSALYLCASSFFHSYGYTFGSGTRLTVV.

The rearrangement uses TRBV5-6 and TRBJ1-6; D unresolved. V was cut by 1 base and J by 4 bases, with 9 bases left in between. CDR3 length equals 15 residues. From germline, CDR1 is SGHDT and CDR2 YYEEEE. The CDR3 protein is CASSLTANYNSPLHF. The CDR3 nucleotides are TGTGCCAGCAGCTTGACGGCGAATTATAATTCACCCCTCCACTTT.